This T cell receptor beta chain was captured in a study of human T cells and chemical hapten exposure. Study observations and caveats: Healthy individuals' immune responses may differ from those of donors, who had alopecia.

This clonotype has just a few counts. Its antigen remains unidentified. There are 11 residues in the CDR3. Germline CDR1 is DFQATT and CDR2 is SNEGSKA (reference sequence). The V and J ends lost 3 bases and 5 bases respectively, with 7 bases between them. TCRdb passed the RACE reads through MiXCR, listing each CDR3 protein once. This sample has more than 95,000 distinct CDR3 sequences, with less than 40% found just once. The time point here: patch test 3, about 24 weeks after DPC sensitization. The treatment denotes: therapeutic diphenylcyclopropenone sensitization with weekly scalp DPC. This receptor was identified in a man between 40 and 49 years old with alopecia areata. Some clones in this sample may be carry-over from other donors' samples. The material was whole blood, obtained in connection with sensitization to the hapten diphenylcyclopropenone (DPC). V gene TRBV20-1 combines with J gene TRBJ1-2; D call uncertain. In DNA, the CDR3 is TGCAGTGCTAGGTACCTTTATGGCTACACCTTC. Protein: CSARYLYGYTF.